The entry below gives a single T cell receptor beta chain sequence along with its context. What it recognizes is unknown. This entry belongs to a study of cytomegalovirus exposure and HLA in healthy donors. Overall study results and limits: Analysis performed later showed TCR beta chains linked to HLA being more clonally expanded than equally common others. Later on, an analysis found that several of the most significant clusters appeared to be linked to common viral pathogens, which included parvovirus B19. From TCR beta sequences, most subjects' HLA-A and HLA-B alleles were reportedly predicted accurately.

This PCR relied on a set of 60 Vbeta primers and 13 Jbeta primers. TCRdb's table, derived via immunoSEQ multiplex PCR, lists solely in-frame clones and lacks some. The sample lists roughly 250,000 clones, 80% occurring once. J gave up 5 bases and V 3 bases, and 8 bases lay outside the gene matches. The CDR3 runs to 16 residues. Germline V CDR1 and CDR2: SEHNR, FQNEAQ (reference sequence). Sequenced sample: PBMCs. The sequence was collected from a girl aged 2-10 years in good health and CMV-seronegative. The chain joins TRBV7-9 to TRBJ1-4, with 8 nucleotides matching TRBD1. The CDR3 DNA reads TGTGCCAGCAGCTTGACGGCCGGGACAGGAAATGAAAAACTGTTTTTT. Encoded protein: CASSLTAGTGNEKLFF. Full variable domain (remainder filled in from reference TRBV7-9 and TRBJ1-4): DTGVSQNPRHKITKRGQNVTFRCDPISEHNRLYWYRQTLGQGPEFLTYFQNEAQLEKSRLLSDRFSAERPKGSFSTLEIQRTEQGDSAMYLCASSLTAGTGNEKLFFGSGTQLSVL.